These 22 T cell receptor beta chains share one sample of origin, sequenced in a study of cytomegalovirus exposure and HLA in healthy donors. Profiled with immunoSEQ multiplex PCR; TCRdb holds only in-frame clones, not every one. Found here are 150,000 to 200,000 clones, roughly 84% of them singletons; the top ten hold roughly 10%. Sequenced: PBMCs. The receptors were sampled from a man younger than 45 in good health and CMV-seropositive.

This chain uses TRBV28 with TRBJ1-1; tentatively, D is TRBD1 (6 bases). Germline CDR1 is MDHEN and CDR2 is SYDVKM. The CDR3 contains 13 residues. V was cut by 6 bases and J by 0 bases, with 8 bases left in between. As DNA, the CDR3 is TGTGCCAGCAGAAGGACAGTGAACACTGAAGCTTTCTTT. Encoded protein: CASRRTVNTEAFF.

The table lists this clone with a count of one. The CDR3 DNA sequence: TGTGCCAGCAGTGAAGGAGGACAGGGGTCGAGAACCCAGTACTTC. It encodes CASSEGGQGSRTQYF. The chain carries TRBV25-1 and TRBJ2-5, with 9 bases that match TRBD1. Germline CDR1 and CDR2: MGHDK and SYGVNS. Trimming took 2 bases from V and 8 from J; bases not matched to a gene: 9. The CDR3 sequence is 15 residues long.

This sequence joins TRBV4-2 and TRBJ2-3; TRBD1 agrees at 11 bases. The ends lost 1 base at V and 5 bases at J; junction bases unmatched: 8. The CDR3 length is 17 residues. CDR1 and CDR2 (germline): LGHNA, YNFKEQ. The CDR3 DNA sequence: TGTGCCAGCAGCCAAGCGGGGTATGGGACAGGGGGAGATACGCAGTATTTT. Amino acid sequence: CASSQAGYGTGGDTQYF.

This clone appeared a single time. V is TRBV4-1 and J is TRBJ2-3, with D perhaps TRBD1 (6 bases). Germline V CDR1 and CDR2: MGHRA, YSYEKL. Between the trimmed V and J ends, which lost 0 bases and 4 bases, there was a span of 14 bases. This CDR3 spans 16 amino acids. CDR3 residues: CASSQDWETGADTQYF. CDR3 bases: TGCGCCAGCAGCCAAGATTGGGAGACAGGTGCAGATACGCAGTATTTT.

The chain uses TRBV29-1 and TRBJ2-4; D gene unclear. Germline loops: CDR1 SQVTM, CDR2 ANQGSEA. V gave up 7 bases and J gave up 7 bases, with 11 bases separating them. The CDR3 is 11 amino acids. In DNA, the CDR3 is TGCAGCGGGCACAGTGGTAACATTCAGTACTTC. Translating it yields CSGHSGNIQYF.

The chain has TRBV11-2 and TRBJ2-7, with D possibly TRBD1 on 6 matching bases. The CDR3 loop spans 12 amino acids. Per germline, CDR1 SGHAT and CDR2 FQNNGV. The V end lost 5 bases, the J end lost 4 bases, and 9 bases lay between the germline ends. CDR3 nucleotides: TGTGCCAGCAGCGGAACAGGGTACGAGCAGTACTTC. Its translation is CASSGTGYEQYF.

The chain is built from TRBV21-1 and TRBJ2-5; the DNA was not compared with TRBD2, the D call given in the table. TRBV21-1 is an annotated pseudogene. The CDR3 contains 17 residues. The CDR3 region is CASNSSIQRPPQETQYF. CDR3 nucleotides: TGTGCCAGCAACTCATCGATCCAGCGGCCCCCACAAGAGACCCAGTACTTC.

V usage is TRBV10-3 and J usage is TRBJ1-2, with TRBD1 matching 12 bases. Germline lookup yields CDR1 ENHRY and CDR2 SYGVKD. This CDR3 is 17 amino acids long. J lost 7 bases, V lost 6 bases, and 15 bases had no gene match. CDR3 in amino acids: CAISPTGTGGAVGGYTF. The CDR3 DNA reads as TGTGCCATCAGCCCAACCGGGACAGGGGGCGCGGTAGGTGGCTACACCTTC.

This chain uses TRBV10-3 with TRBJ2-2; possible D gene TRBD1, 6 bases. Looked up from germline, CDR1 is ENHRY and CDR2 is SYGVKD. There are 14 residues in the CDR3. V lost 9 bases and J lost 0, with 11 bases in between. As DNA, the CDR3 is TGTGCCATGTCCGGGACAACGAACACCGGGGAGCTGTTTTTT. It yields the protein CAMSGTTNTGELFF.

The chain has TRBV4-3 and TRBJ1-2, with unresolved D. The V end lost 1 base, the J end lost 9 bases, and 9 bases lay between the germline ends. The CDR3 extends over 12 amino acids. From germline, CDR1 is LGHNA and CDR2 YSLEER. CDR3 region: CASSQGGLSYTF. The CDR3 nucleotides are TGCGCCAGCAGCCAAGGAGGGCTCAGCTACACCTTC.

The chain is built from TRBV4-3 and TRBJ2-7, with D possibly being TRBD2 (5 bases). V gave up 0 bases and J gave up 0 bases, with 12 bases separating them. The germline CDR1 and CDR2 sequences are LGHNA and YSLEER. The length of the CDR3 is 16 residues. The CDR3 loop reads CASSQEPRGLSYEQYF. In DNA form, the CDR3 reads TGCGCCAGCAGCCAAGAACCCCGGGGTCTCTCCTACGAGCAGTACTTC.

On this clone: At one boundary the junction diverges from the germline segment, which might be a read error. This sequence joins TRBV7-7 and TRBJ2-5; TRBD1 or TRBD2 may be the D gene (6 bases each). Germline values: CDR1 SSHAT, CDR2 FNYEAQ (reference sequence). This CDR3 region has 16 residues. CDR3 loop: CASSLGGPAGKETQYF. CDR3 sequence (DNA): TGTGCTAGCAGCCTAGGGGGGCCGGCTGGGAAAGAGACCCAGTACTTC.

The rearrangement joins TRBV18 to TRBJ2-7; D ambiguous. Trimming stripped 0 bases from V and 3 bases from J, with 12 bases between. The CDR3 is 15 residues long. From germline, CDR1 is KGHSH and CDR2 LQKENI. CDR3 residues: CASSPPYGQFYEQYF. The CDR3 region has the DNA TGTGCCAGCTCACCACCCTATGGGCAATTCTACGAGCAGTACTTC. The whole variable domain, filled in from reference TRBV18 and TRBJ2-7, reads NAGVMQNPRHLVRRRGQEARLRCSPMKGHSHVYWYRQLPEEGLKFMVYLQKENIIDESGMPKERFSAEFPKEGPSILRIQQVVRGDSAAYFCASSPPYGQFYEQYFGPGTRLTVT.

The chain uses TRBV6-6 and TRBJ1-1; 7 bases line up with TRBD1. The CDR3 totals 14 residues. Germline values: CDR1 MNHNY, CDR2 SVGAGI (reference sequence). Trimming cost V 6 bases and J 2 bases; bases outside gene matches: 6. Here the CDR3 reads CASRAGTVNTEAFF. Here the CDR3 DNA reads TGTGCCAGCAGGGCCGGGACAGTTAACACTGAAGCTTTCTTT.

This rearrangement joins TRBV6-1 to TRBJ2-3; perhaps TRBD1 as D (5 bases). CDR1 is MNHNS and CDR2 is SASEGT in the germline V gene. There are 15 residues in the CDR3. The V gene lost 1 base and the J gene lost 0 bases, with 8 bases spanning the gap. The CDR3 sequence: CASSEVAGSTDTQYF. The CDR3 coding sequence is TGTGCCAGCAGTGAAGTCGCAGGGAGCACAGATACGCAGTATTTT.

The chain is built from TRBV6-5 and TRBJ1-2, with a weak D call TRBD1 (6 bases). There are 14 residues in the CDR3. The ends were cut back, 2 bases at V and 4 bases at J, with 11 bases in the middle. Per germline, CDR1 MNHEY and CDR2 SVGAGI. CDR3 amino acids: CASSYRQDGYGYTF. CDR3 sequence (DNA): TGTGCCAGCAGTTACCGACAGGACGGCTATGGCTACACCTTC.

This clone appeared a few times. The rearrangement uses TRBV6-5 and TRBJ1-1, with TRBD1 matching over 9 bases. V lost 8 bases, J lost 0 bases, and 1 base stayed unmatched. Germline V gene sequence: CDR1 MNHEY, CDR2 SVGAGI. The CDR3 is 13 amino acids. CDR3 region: CASGQGLNTEAFF. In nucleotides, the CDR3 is TGTGCCAGCGGACAGGGGTTGAACACTGAAGCTTTCTTT.

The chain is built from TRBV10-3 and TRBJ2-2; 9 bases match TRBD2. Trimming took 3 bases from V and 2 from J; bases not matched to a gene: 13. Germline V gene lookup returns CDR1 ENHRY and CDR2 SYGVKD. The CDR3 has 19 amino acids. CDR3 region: CAISDVQLAGIRNTGELFF. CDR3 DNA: TGTGCCATCAGTGACGTTCAACTAGCGGGTATTCGTAACACCGGGGAGCTGTTTTTT.

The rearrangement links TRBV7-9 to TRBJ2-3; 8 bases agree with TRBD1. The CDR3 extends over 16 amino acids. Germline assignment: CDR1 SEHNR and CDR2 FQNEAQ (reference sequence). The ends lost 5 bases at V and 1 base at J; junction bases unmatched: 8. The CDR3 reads CASSKLDRGGTDTQYF. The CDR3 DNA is TGTGCCAGCAGCAAGCTCGACAGGGGAGGCACAGATACGCAGTATTTT.

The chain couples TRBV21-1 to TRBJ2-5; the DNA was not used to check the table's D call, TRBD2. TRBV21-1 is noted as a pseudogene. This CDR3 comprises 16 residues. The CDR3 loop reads CASSKVSLAGVETQYF. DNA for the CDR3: TGTGCCAGCAGCAAGGTCAGCCTAGCGGGAGTGGAGACCCAGTACTTC.

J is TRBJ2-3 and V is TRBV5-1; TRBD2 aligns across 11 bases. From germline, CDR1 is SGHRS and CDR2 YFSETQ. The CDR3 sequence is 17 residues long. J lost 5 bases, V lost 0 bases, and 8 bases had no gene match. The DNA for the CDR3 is TGCGCCAGCAGCTTGGGTAGCGGGGGGGCCGGAGAAGATACGCAGTATTTT. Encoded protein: CASSLGSGGAGEDTQYF.

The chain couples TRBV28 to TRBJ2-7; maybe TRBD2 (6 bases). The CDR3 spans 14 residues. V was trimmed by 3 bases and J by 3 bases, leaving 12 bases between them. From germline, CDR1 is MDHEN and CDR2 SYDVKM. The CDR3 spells CASSLAGSNYEQYF. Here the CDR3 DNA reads TGTGCCAGCAGTTTGGCGGGGTCGAACTACGAGCAGTACTTC.